The 15 T cell receptor beta chains listed next were all sequenced from one sample in a study of response to subunit inactivated influenza vaccine. TCRdb processed the RT-PCR reads anew with MiXCR; each CDR3 protein has one entry. The data hold 530,000 or so distinct CDR3 sequences, with 12% observed a single time. This material consisted of PBMCs from blood, taken on the day of vaccination. Every receptor here comes from a man aged 45-60 years who received an inactivated influenza vaccine.

This clonotype was picked up a small number of times. This chain joins TRBV20-1 and TRBJ1-1, with a tentative D call TRBD1 (6 bases). Germline lookup yields CDR1 DFQATT and CDR2 SNEGSKA (reference sequence). Trimming took 0 bases from V and 5 from J, leaving 13 bases between them. The CDR3 runs to 14 residues. As DNA, the CDR3 is TGCAGTGCTAGAGAATCGGGGGGGCATACTGAAGCTTTCTTT. It encodes CSARESGGHTEAFF.

The chain is built from TRBV4-3 and TRBJ2-3; 9 bases are shared with TRBD1. Germline V gene data show CDR1 as LGHNA and CDR2 as YSLEER. CDR3 length: 15 residues. The V and J ends lost 4 bases and 2 bases, in that order; junction bases with no gene match: 4. The CDR3 here is CASSLRTGVTDTQYF. DNA of the CDR3: TGCGCCAGCAGCCTCCGGACAGGGGTCACAGATACGCAGTATTTT.

This clonotype turned up a few times. The chain couples TRBV12-3 or TRBV12-4 to TRBJ2-3; D call uncertain. Trimming pared 1 base from V and 4 bases from J, leaving 15 bases between. CDR3 length equals 16 residues. In DNA, the CDR3 is TGTGCCAGCAGTTTAGGATGGACGCGGCAGGCAGATACGCAGTATTTT. It specifies CASSLGWTRQADTQYF.

This clonotype has a count of ten or more. The CDR3 region has the DNA TGTGCCATCAGTGGGGGACAGAGTTACGAGCAGTACTTC. Residues: CAISGGQSYEQYF. The rearrangement joins TRBV10-3 to TRBJ2-7; 7 bases are shared with TRBD1. The CDR3 runs 13 residues. In germline, CDR1 is ENHRY, CDR2 SYGVKD. Trimming at V came to 4 bases and at J to 4 bases, leaving 4 bases not matched to a gene.

The chain employs TRBV5-4 and TRBJ1-2, with unresolved D. CDR1 SGHNT and CDR2 YYREEE come from the germline V gene (reference sequence). This CDR3 is built from 13 residues. The V gene lost 2 bases and the J gene lost 3 bases, with 8 bases spanning the gap. Written as DNA, the CDR3 is TGTGCCAGCAGCTTTGACACCTACTATGGCTACACCTTC. This sequence encodes CASSFDTYYGYTF.

This clonotype was counted at least ten times. J is TRBJ2-7 and V is TRBV5-1, with 10 bases identical to TRBD1. This CDR3 comprises 14 residues. J was trimmed by 4 bases and V by 3 bases; bases with no gene match: 4. Germline values: CDR1 SGHRS, CDR2 YFSETQ. The CDR3 DNA reads as TGCGCCAGCAGCTCGGGGGGACAGGGGTACGAGCAGTACTTC. Translating it yields CASSSGGQGYEQYF.

This chain connects TRBV27 to TRBJ2-7; D is possibly TRBD2 (6 bases). V was trimmed by 6 bases and J by 6 bases, leaving 12 bases between them. CDR3 length: 12 residues. Germline V gene sequence: CDR1 MNHEY, CDR2 SMNVEV (reference sequence). The DNA for the CDR3 is TGTGCCAGCAGCACAGTCGGGAGCGAGCAGTACTTC. Amino acids: CASSTVGSEQYF.

V is TRBV20-1 and J is TRBJ2-1; 10 bases fit TRBD2. The CDR3 is 16 amino acids. Trimming at V came to 3 bases and at J to 3 bases, leaving 8 bases not matched to a gene. Germline V lookup: CDR1 DFQATT, CDR2 SNEGSKA (reference sequence). CDR3 sequence reads: CSARSASGGFYNEQFF. The CDR3 DNA is TGCAGTGCTAGGTCCGCTAGCGGGGGATTCTACAATGAGCAGTTCTTC.

There are a few counts of this clonotype. The V gene is TRBV2, the J gene TRBJ1-1; a possible D gene is TRBD1 (6 bases). Looked up from germline, CDR1 is SNHLY and CDR2 is FYNNEI. Trimming shortened V by 3 bases and J by 2 bases, and 10 bases separated the two germline ends. The CDR3 has 14 amino acids. Here the CDR3 reads CASSDLGGNTEAFF. The CDR3 region has the DNA TGTGCCAGCAGTGATTTAGGGGGAAACACTGAAGCTTTCTTT.

This clonotype has just a few counts. The gene calls are TRBV27 and TRBJ1-1; 7 bases fit TRBD1. The CDR3 is 16 residues long. Germline lookup yields CDR1 MNHEY and CDR2 SMNVEV (reference sequence). V was clipped by 4 bases and J by 0 bases; unmatched bases: 8. This CDR3 reads CASSSFQGGMNTEAFF. In DNA, the CDR3 is TGTGCCAGCAGTTCTTTCCAGGGGGGGATGAACACTGAAGCTTTCTTT.

This clonotype turned up a few times. The chain links TRBV21-1 to TRBJ1-1; the table assigns TRBD1, which was not confirmed against the DNA. TRBV21-1 is tagged as a pseudogene. This CDR3 has 16 amino acids. The CDR3 here is CASSKRGCREYTEAFF. In DNA form, the CDR3 reads TGTGCCAGCAGCAAAAGGGGGTGTAGGGAATATACTGAAGCTTTCTTT.

This clonotype occurred a few times. The chain is built from TRBV20-1 and TRBJ2-5, with a weak D call TRBD2 (5 bases). The CDR3 loop spans 12 amino acids. Per germline, CDR1 DFQATT and CDR2 SNEGSKA (reference sequence). Deletions cut 2 bases from V and 8 bases from J, with 12 bases between. The CDR3 here is CSARSGSSTQYF. The CDR3 region has the DNA TGCAGTGCTAGATCGGGGTCCAGCACCCAGTACTTC.

This clonotype was observed a handful of times. The chain uses TRBV19 and TRBJ2-3; 8 bases fit TRBD2. The CDR3 length is 15 residues. Looked up from germline, CDR1 is LNHDA and CDR2 is SQIVND (reference sequence). V was pared by 3 bases and J by 4 bases, with 6 bases of the junction left unmatched. The CDR3 coding sequence is TGTGCCAGTAGTATGCCGGGAGGGCCCCCAGATACGCAGTATTTT. Encoded protein: CASSMPGGPPDTQYF.

A few counts support this clonotype. The gene calls are TRBV18 and TRBJ1-2; 9 positions match TRBD1. The CDR3 length is 15 residues. Germline loops: CDR1 KGHSH, CDR2 LQKENI. Losses at the gene ends were 3 bases for V and 4 bases for J; bases not matched to a gene: 6. CDR3 coding DNA: TGTGCCAGCTCACCTCCGGGACAGGGTATCTATGGCTACACCTTC. Its translation: CASSPPGQGIYGYTF.

V and J are TRBV5-4 and TRBJ2-3; 9 nucleotides line up with TRBD2. The germline CDR1 and CDR2 sequences are SGHNT and YYREEE (reference sequence). The CDR3 spans 15 residues. V gave up 0 bases and J gave up 3 bases; unmatched junction bases: 2. The CDR3 loop is CASSLVGLATDTQYF. The DNA of the CDR3 is TGTGCCAGCAGCTTGGTAGGACTAGCGACAGATACGCAGTATTTT. The full variable domain, completed using reference TRBV5-4 and TRBJ2-3, is ETGVTQSPTHLIKTRGQQVTLRCSSQSGHNTVSWYQQALGQGPQFIFQYYREEENGRGNFPPRFSGLQFPNYSSELNVNALELDDSALYLCASSLVGLATDTQYFGPGTRLTVL.